The 27 T cell receptor beta chains below come from one sample, sequenced in a study of T cell responses to AZD1222 COVID-19 vaccine. Using immunoSEQ multiplex PCR, the repertoire was profiled, and TCRdb retains in-frame clones only, with some absent. The table includes approximately 270,000 clones, 90% to 95% detected once. The sequenced sample was peripheral blood, obtained 28 days after the second AZD1222 dose. These receptor sequences come from an adult who received the AZD1222 COVID-19 vaccine.

The chain links TRBV19 to TRBJ2-3; 7 bases map to TRBD1. The CDR3 is 16 residues long. The germline gives CDR1 LNHDA, CDR2 SQIVND (reference sequence). V trimming: 3 bases; J trimming: 0 bases; junction bases outside the gene matches: 6. The CDR3 region is CASSIVEGASTDTQYF. The CDR3, as DNA: TGTGCCAGTAGTATTGTCGAGGGGGCGAGCACAGATACGCAGTATTTT. Combining the CDR3 with reference TRBV19 and TRBJ2-3 gives the whole variable domain DGGITQSPKYLFRKEGQNVTLSCEQNLNHDAMYWYRQDPGQGLRLIYYSQIVNDFQKGDIAEGYSVSREKKESFPLTVTSAQKNPTAFYLCASSIVEGASTDTQYFGPGTRLTVL.

For this clone: This sample also contains other DNA sequences that code for the same CDR3. The chain joins TRBV7-3 to TRBJ2-1; D is unresolved. The CDR3 has 12 amino acids. Germline V gene sequence: CDR1 SGHTA, CDR2 FQGTGA. Trimming cost V 0 bases and J 6 bases, with 3 bases left between them. The chain's CDR3 is CASSLTGNEQFF. The CDR3 coding sequence is TGTGCCAGCAGCTTAACGGGCAATGAGCAGTTCTTC.

The gene calls are TRBV5-4 and TRBJ2-1, with 9 bases identical to TRBD2. V shed 2 bases, J shed 4 bases, and the junction held 7 bases outside the gene matches. Per germline, CDR1 SGHNT and CDR2 YYREEE (reference sequence). This CDR3 contains 16 residues. The CDR3 is CASSLGSSGVYNEQFF. The CDR3 DNA reads TGTGCCAGCAGCTTAGGTTCTAGCGGGGTGTACAATGAGCAGTTCTTC.

The chain combines TRBV5-1 with TRBJ2-7; 10 positions match TRBD2. Germline V gene lookup returns CDR1 SGHRS and CDR2 YFSETQ. The CDR3 spans 20 residues. The V and J ends lost 0 bases and 0 bases, in that order; junction bases with no gene match: 15. This CDR3 is CASSLGLAGATSRGSYEQYF. The CDR3 bases are TGCGCCAGCAGCTTGGGTCTAGCGGGAGCCACGTCCCGGGGCTCCTACGAGCAGTACTTC.

This clone was counted only a few times. The V and J genes are TRBV2 and TRBJ1-6; D is perhaps TRBD1 (5 bases). The ends were cut back, 5 bases at V and 14 bases at J, with 13 bases in the middle. CDR1 and CDR2 from the germline V gene are SNHLY and FYNNEI. The CDR3 totals 12 residues. The CDR3 loop is CASSPPGGALHF. CDR3 nucleotides: TGTGCCAGCAGTCCACCGGGGGGGGCCCTCCACTTT.

This chain joins TRBV7-6 and TRBJ2-1, with 11 positions matching TRBD1. From germline, CDR1 is SGHVS and CDR2 FNYEAQ. The ends lost 1 base at V and 1 base at J; junction bases unmatched: 9. The CDR3 contains 19 residues. The CDR3 bases are TGTGCCAGCAGCTTAGTGTTGAGGACAGGGGGCCAGTCCTACAATGAGCAGTTCTTC. Residues: CASSLVLRTGGQSYNEQFF. The full variable domain, its missing parts supplied by reference TRBV7-6 and TRBJ2-1, is GAGVSQSPRYKVTKRGQDVALRCDPISGHVSLYWYRQALGQGPEFLTYFNYEAQQDKSGLPNDRFSAERPEGSISTLTIQRTEQRDSAMYRCASSLVLRTGGQSYNEQFFGPGTRLTVL.

This chain uses TRBV6-5 with TRBJ2-7, with TRBD2 as a possible D gene (5 bases). Germline-derived CDR1 and CDR2 are MNHEY and SVGAGI. V was shortened by 0 bases and J by 1 base, with 10 bases between the two germline ends. This CDR3 is built from 15 residues. This CDR3 is CASSYSAGISYEQYF. The DNA for the CDR3 is TGTGCCAGCAGTTACTCGGCGGGTATATCCTACGAGCAGTACTTC.

This chain connects TRBV4-3 to TRBJ1-2; 9 bases are shared with TRBD1. Germline lookup yields CDR1 LGHNA and CDR2 YSLEER. The ends lost 4 bases at V and 3 bases at J; junction bases unmatched: 9. This CDR3 is 16 amino acids long. This CDR3 reads CASSRKTGGGHYGYTF. Here the CDR3 DNA reads TGCGCCAGCAGCCGTAAGACAGGGGGGGGCCACTATGGCTACACCTTC.

The chain has TRBV9 and TRBJ2-1; a possible D gene is TRBD1 (8 bases). Trimming left V 1 base short and J 7 bases short, with 15 bases between. Germline-derived CDR1 and CDR2 are SGDLS and YYNGEE. CDR3 length equals 15 residues. The CDR3 nucleotides are TGTGCCAGCAGCGTACAGGGGGCGGGAGTGAATGAGCAGTTCTTC. Amino acid sequence: CASSVQGAGVNEQFF.

This chain uses TRBV28 with TRBJ2-2, with D uncertain. Deletions cut 6 bases from V and 8 bases from J, with 10 bases between. CDR1 and CDR2 (germline): MDHEN, SYDVKM. This CDR3 has 12 residues. This chain's CDR3 is CASRPTRGELFF. CDR3 nucleotides: TGTGCCAGCAGGCCTACCCGGGGGGAGCTGTTTTTT.

This clone was detected only once. The chain is built from TRBV7-9 and TRBJ2-2; D possibly corresponds to TRBD2 (6 bases). V lost 3 bases, J lost 4 bases, and 12 bases lay in between. Germline CDR1 and CDR2: SEHNR and FQNEAQ (reference sequence). The CDR3 totals 15 residues. CDR3: CASSFSGVSTGELFF. DNA of the CDR3: TGTGCCAGCAGCTTTTCGGGGGTTTCCACCGGGGAGCTGTTTTTT.

The chain combines TRBV5-1 with TRBJ1-3, with 7 bases aligning to TRBD1. This CDR3 region has 15 residues. Trimming removed 4 bases from V and 2 bases from J; junction bases left unmatched: 6. The germline V gene encodes CDR1 SGHRS and CDR2 YFSETQ. The CDR3 protein is CASSARTGAGNTIYF. The CDR3 nucleotides are TGCGCCAGCAGCGCACGAACAGGGGCTGGAAACACCATATATTTT. The variable domain in full, with the rest retrieved from reference TRBV5-1 and TRBJ1-3, is KAGVTQTPRYLIKTRGQQVTLSCSPISGHRSVSWYQQTPGQGLQFLFEYFSETQRNKGNFPGRFSGRQFSNSRSEMNVSTLELGDSALYLCASSARTGAGNTIYFGEGSWLTVV.

The rearrangement links TRBV2 to TRBJ2-7; 7 positions match TRBD2. The CDR3 runs 12 residues. Germline CDR1 and CDR2: SNHLY and FYNNEI. The trim removed 8 bases at V and 4 bases at J, leaving 5 bases unmatched. The CDR3 coding sequence is TGTGCCAGCCAAGCGGGATCTTACGAGCAGTACTTC. Translation gives CASQAGSYEQYF.

The chain is built from TRBV7-2 and TRBJ2-7; D gene unclear. This CDR3 is built from 12 residues. Germline V gene sequence: CDR1 SGHTA, CDR2 FQGNSA. Trimming cost V 2 bases and J 4 bases, with 6 bases left between them. The CDR3 region has the DNA TGTGCCAGCAGCTTAACAGCATACGAGCAGTACTTC. Its protein product is CASSLTAYEQYF.

V and J are TRBV29-1 and TRBJ1-1; D may be TRBD1 (5 bases). The CDR3 has 12 residues. V was pared by 7 bases and J by 5 bases, with 14 bases between. CDR1 and CDR2 from the germline V gene are SQVTM and ANQGSEA. CDR3 protein: CSAGTPGTEAFF. The CDR3 nucleotides are TGCAGCGCTGGGACCCCGGGGACTGAAGCTTTCTTT.

The V gene is TRBV7-9, the J gene TRBJ2-7; unclear D gene. This CDR3 has 15 amino acids. With 2 bases removed from V and 2 bases from J, the gap between germline ends came to 13 bases. CDR1 is SEHNR, CDR2 FQNEAQ, per germline (reference sequence). As DNA, the CDR3 is TGTGCCAGCAGCTTATATCCAGGACGCCCCTACGAGCAGTACTTC. Protein sequence: CASSLYPGRPYEQYF.

V usage is TRBV2 and J usage is TRBJ1-5; D is unresolved. V lost 4 bases and J 6 bases, leaving 7 bases between the germline ends. The V gene's germline CDR1 is SNHLY and CDR2 FYNNEI. The CDR3 consists of 12 residues. The CDR3 nucleotides are TGTGCCAGCAGTGGTCAGAGTCAGCCCCAGCATTTT. It translates to CASSGQSQPQHF.

The gene calls are TRBV7-2 and TRBJ2-7, with 11 nucleotides matching TRBD2. Unmatched junction bases numbered 4, after V lost 4 bases and J lost 2 bases. The length of the CDR3 is 15 residues. Germline V gene lookup returns CDR1 SGHTA and CDR2 FQGNSA. CDR3 protein: CASSSRTSGPYEQYF. CDR3 nucleotide sequence: TGTGCCAGCAGCTCTCGGACTAGCGGGCCCTACGAGCAGTACTTC.

This chain uses TRBV4-2 with TRBJ2-7; no clear D gene. This CDR3 spans 16 amino acids. Germline V CDR1 and CDR2: LGHNA, YNFKEQ. The V and J ends lost 0 bases and 1 base respectively, with 13 bases between them. CDR3 DNA: TGTGCCAGCAGCCAAGATACGCAGGCCGATTCCTACGAGCAGTACTTC. Translated: CASSQDTQADSYEQYF.

This chain uses TRBV7-2 with TRBJ2-3, with unresolved D. V lost 5 bases and J 0 bases, leaving 9 bases between the germline ends. The germline V gene has CDR1 SGHTA and CDR2 FQGNSA. The CDR3 is made up of 14 amino acids. CDR3 sequence: CASSPGPSTDTQYF. Here the CDR3 DNA reads TGTGCCAGCAGCCCCGGGCCGAGCACAGATACGCAGTATTTT.

This chain uses TRBV30 with TRBJ1-2; 8 bases line up with TRBD1. The CDR3 has 12 amino acids. The J segment lost 8 bases and the V segment lost 4 bases, leaving 6 bases of the junction unmatched. Germline loops: CDR1 GTSNPN, CDR2 SVGIG (reference sequence). The CDR3 reads CAWTGGARGYTF. CDR3 nucleotide sequence: TGTGCCTGGACAGGGGGCGCAAGGGGCTACACCTTC.

The rearrangement uses TRBV28 and TRBJ1-5; 9 nucleotides match TRBD1. The CDR3 is made up of 15 amino acids. V shed 7 bases and J 3 bases; nucleotides not matched to a gene: 7. The germline V gene encodes CDR1 MDHEN and CDR2 SYDVKM. The CDR3 DNA sequence: TGTGCCAGCACTTCGGACAGGGGTTACAATCAGCCCCAGCATTTT. Translated: CASTSDRGYNQPQHF.

This clone came up once. The J gene is TRBJ1-1, the V gene TRBV28; no clear D gene. CDR3 size: 11 residues. The germline V gene encodes CDR1 MDHEN and CDR2 SYDVKM. Between the trimmed V and J ends, which lost 8 bases and 8 bases, there was a span of 12 bases. CDR3 sequence: CASVIVGEAFF. CDR3 DNA: TGTGCCAGCGTAATAGTGGGGGAAGCTTTCTTT. Variable domain in full (rest from reference TRBV28 and TRBJ1-1): DVKVTQSSRYLVKRTGEKVFLECVQDMDHENMFWYRQDPGLGLRLIYFSYDVKMKEKGDIPEGYSVSREKKERFSLILESASTNQTSMYLCASVIVGEAFFGQGTRLTVV.

The chain has TRBV5-1 and TRBJ2-5, with 8 positions matching TRBD2. Looked up from germline, CDR1 is SGHRS and CDR2 is YFSETQ. With 2 bases clipped from V and 5 bases from J, the junction kept 8 bases outside the gene matches. CDR3 length: 15 residues. The CDR3 sequence is CASSFGSGKWETQYF. The CDR3 DNA sequence: TGCGCCAGCAGCTTTGGTAGCGGGAAGTGGGAGACCCAGTACTTC. Full variable domain (rest looked up from reference TRBV5-1 and TRBJ2-5): KAGVTQTPRYLIKTRGQQVTLSCSPISGHRSVSWYQQTPGQGLQFLFEYFSETQRNKGNFPGRFSGRQFSNSRSEMNVSTLELGDSALYLCASSFGSGKWETQYFGPGTRLLVL.

This clone was recorded once. V usage is TRBV30 and J usage is TRBJ2-3; no reliable D call. The CDR3 sequence is 12 residues long. Germline V gene data show CDR1 as GTSNPN and CDR2 as SVGIG (reference sequence). The V end lost 1 base, the J end lost 0 bases, and 2 bases lay between the germline ends. The CDR3 DNA is TGTGCCTGGAGTGCTAGCACAGATACGCAGTATTTT. Protein: CAWSASTDTQYF.

This clone has only one observation. The chain uses TRBV7-9 and TRBJ2-1; D gene unclear. V lost 6 bases and J lost 4, with 10 bases in between. This CDR3 contains 13 residues. Germline V gives CDR1 SEHNR, CDR2 FQNEAQ (reference sequence). The CDR3 region has the DNA TGTGCCAGCAGTCACACCTCGTACAATGAGCAGTTCTTC. Encoded protein: CASSHTSYNEQFF.

V is TRBV7-9 and J is TRBJ1-5, with D unclear. V dropped 1 base and J dropped 0 bases, with 13 bases sitting between them. The CDR3 runs 17 residues. CDR1 and CDR2 (germline): SEHNR, FQNEAQ (reference sequence). This CDR3 is CASSLGGGPYSNQPQHF. CDR3 DNA sequence: TGTGCCAGCAGCTTAGGAGGCGGACCCTATAGCAATCAGCCCCAGCATTTT.